This entry lists 22 T cell receptor beta chains sequenced from one sample in a study of T cells in Graves' hyperthyroidism and ophthalmopathy (dated by TCRdb to about 2019). Library generation was performed with multiplex PCR. The run used an Illumina HiSeq 2000. The TCR beta CDR3 regions were amplified from RNA transcripts. The TCR CDR3 was subjected to a first round of RT-PCR using the HTBI primer set and the Qiagen OneStep RT-PCR kit. TCRdb applied fastp at Q25 and MiXCR to the public reads, then kept only in-frame beta chains. Rows merge per CDR3 protein into single entries with the most common DNA and genes. This sample has a few hundred thousand distinct CDR3 sequences in its table, and around 14% of those were observed once. The ten largest clones capture 14% of the sample. Sequenced material: blood. The receptors were gathered from a woman under 30 with Graves' hyperthyroidism.

The chain is built from TRBV2 and TRBJ2-3; D unclear. The CDR3 is 15 amino acids. Trimming removed 5 bases from V and 2 bases from J, with 14 bases in between. Germline V lookup: CDR1 SNHLY, CDR2 FYNNEI. The CDR3 spells CASSLRRTPTDTQYF. Written as DNA, the CDR3 is TGTGCCAGCAGTTTACGTCGTACCCCCACAGATACGCAGTATTTT.

At least ten counts were recorded for this clonotype. The chain joins TRBV5-5 to TRBJ2-2; either TRBD1 or TRBD2 may supply D (6 bases each). The CDR3 length is 16 residues. Germline CDR1 SGHKS, CDR2 YYEKEE (reference sequence). V lost 0 bases to trimming and J lost 2 bases, with 11 bases between them. CDR3 residues: CASSLVPGANTGELFF. CDR3 in DNA: TGTGCCAGCAGCTTGGTTCCGGGGGCAAACACCGGGGAGCTGTTTTTT.

V usage is TRBV29-1 and J usage is TRBJ1-3, with D uncertain. This CDR3 contains 13 residues. Germline V CDR1 and CDR2: SQVTM, ANQGSEA. Trimming took 4 bases from V and 0 from J, leaving 7 bases between them. CDR3 coding DNA: TGCAGCGTTGCAGGTGGCTCTGGAAACACCATATATTTT. Its protein is CSVAGGSGNTIYF.

J is TRBJ2-1 and V is TRBV6-2 or TRBV6-3, with TRBD2 matching over 7 bases. The trim removed 6 bases at V and 9 bases at J, leaving 14 bases unmatched. Germline values: CDR1 MNHEY, CDR2 SVGEGT. This CDR3 has 15 amino acids. The CDR3 here is CASSPRPGLKGEQFF. In DNA, the CDR3 is TGTGCCAGCAGCCCCCGTCCGGGACTAAAGGGTGAGCAGTTCTTC.

V is TRBV7-2 and J is TRBJ2-5; 9 bases match TRBD2. The CDR3 has 16 residues. J gave up 7 bases and V 2 bases, and 11 bases lay outside the gene matches. Germline CDR1 and CDR2: SGHTA and FQGNSA. The CDR3 DNA is TGTGCCAGCAGCTTAAGGTCTAGCGGGGCGTGGGCGACCCAGTACTTC. Amino acid sequence: CASSLRSSGAWATQYF.

This clonotype was observed a few times. The V and J genes are TRBV6-1 and TRBJ1-2; TRBD1 agrees at 7 bases. The CDR3 extends over 14 amino acids. Germline assignment: CDR1 MNHNS and CDR2 SASEGT. Trimming at V came to 6 bases and at J to 4 bases, leaving 8 bases not matched to a gene. The CDR3, as DNA: TGTGCCAGCAGACCTTACAGGGGCGGCTATGGCTACACCTTC. It encodes CASRPYRGGYGYTF.

In nucleotides, the CDR3 is TGCAGCGTTGTTGGGGAGGAGCTGTTTTTT. Its protein product is CSVVGEELFF. V and J are TRBV29-1 and TRBJ2-2, with unresolved D. Germline CDR1 is SQVTM and CDR2 is ANQGSEA. This CDR3 contains 10 residues. Trimming pared 4 bases from V and 10 bases from J, leaving 7 bases between.

In this sample, this clonotype turned up many times. In DNA, the CDR3 is TGTGCCAGCAGTGGGCACAGGGGACTGGTTGAAGCTTTCTTT. Residues: CASSGHRGLVEAFF. J is TRBJ1-1 and V is TRBV6-1; the match to TRBD1 covers 7 bases. CDR1 and CDR2 (germline): MNHNS, SASEGT. The length of the CDR3 is 14 residues. V was pared by 4 bases and J by 7 bases, with 9 bases of the junction left unmatched.

This clonotype has at least ten counts. This chain uses TRBV12-3 or TRBV12-4 with TRBJ2-7; D is possibly TRBD2 (6 bases). V lost 4 bases, J lost 6 bases, and 10 bases lay in between. CDR3 size: 12 residues. The CDR3 nucleotides read TGTGCCAGCAGTTATCAGGGAGGCGAGCAGTACTTC. Its protein product is CASSYQGGEQYF.

Worth noting for this clonotype: With a much larger clone just one base away, this may be a read error. V is TRBV5-1 and J is TRBJ1-1, with D maybe TRBD1 (5 bases). The CDR3 is 11 amino acids. Germline CDR1 and CDR2: SGHRS and YFSETQ. The CDR3 sequence: CASSVGPEAYF. The CDR3 nucleotides read TGCGCCAGCAGCGTGGGGCCTGAAGCTTACTTT.

This clonotype has at least ten counts. J is TRBJ2-1 and V is TRBV14, with D possibly being TRBD2 (5 bases). The CDR3 is 14 residues long. Germline lookup yields CDR1 SGHDN and CDR2 FVKESK. V shed 0 bases and J shed 10 bases, with 13 bases lying between them. The chain's CDR3 is CASSQELGGSEQFF. DNA of the CDR3: TGTGCCAGCAGCCAAGAGTTAGGAGGAAGCGAGCAGTTCTTC.

V is TRBV7-3 and J is TRBJ2-1; 8 bases fit TRBD2. Losses at the gene ends were 3 bases for V and 8 bases for J; bases not matched to a gene: 6. The length of the CDR3 is 14 residues. Looked up from germline, CDR1 is SGHTA and CDR2 is FQGTGA. The CDR3, as DNA: TGTGCCAGCAGCTTGGCGGGAGGAACCCATGAGCAGTTCTTC. Translated: CASSLAGGTHEQFF.

This clonotype was recorded many times. The rearrangement uses TRBV11-2 and TRBJ2-7, with 14 bases identical to TRBD2. V gave up 2 bases and J gave up 3 bases; unmatched junction bases: 3. This CDR3 is 16 amino acids long. The germline gives CDR1 SGHAT, CDR2 FQNNGV. The CDR3 DNA reads TGTGCCAGCAGCTTACCCGGACTAGCGGGAGGCTACGAGCAGTACTTC. Protein sequence: CASSLPGLAGGYEQYF.

This clonotype was detected only once. This rearrangement joins TRBV6-2 or TRBV6-3 to TRBJ2-2, with a tentative D call TRBD1 (6 bases). Germline V lookup: CDR1 MNHEY, CDR2 SVGEGT. The V end was cut by 10 bases, the J end by 0 bases, with 18 bases between. There are 16 residues in the CDR3. The CDR3, as DNA: TGTGCCACTCCACTCCGGGACACTTCGAACACCGGGGAGCTGTTTTTT. It specifies CATPLRDTSNTGELFF.

The chain employs TRBV3-1 and TRBJ1-6; no firm D call. Germline CDR1 is LGHDT and CDR2 is YNNKEL (reference sequence). CDR3 length: 14 residues. V was pared by 4 bases and J by 9 bases, with 13 bases between. The CDR3 protein is CASSPDWVSSPLHF. Here the CDR3 DNA reads TGTGCCAGCAGCCCCGACTGGGTTAGTTCACCCCTCCACTTT.

This clonotype has at least ten counts. V usage is TRBV7-2 and J usage is TRBJ2-3, with a possible D match to TRBD2 (5 bases). There are 13 residues in the CDR3. With 8 bases removed from V and 5 bases from J, the gap between germline ends came to 14 bases. CDR1 and CDR2 (germline): SGHTA, FQGNSA. CDR3 in DNA: TGTGCCAGCCGAAGAGGGCCGTTAGATACGCAGTATTTT. This translates into CASRRGPLDTQYF.

The rearrangement links TRBV6-2 or TRBV6-3 to TRBJ1-2, with unresolved D. CDR3 length equals 16 residues. In germline, CDR1 is MNHEY, CDR2 SVGEGT. V was cut by 6 bases and J by 3 bases, with 20 bases left in between. The CDR3 here is CASSSTGLPSDYGYTF. DNA for the CDR3: TGTGCCAGCAGCTCAACGGGCCTCCCGTCGGACTATGGCTACACCTTC.

The chain joins TRBV6-2 or TRBV6-3 to TRBJ2-1; 9 bases are a match to TRBD2. The CDR3 length is 17 residues. The germline V gene has CDR1 MNHEY and CDR2 SVGEGT. The ends lost 7 bases at V and 7 bases at J; junction bases unmatched: 17. For the CDR3, the DNA is TGTGCCAGCACCCCTTTAGCGGGAGATCTTTTGGGTAATGAGCAGTTCTTC. It translates to CASTPLAGDLLGNEQFF.

A note on this clonotype: This may come from a read error, since a much larger clone is one base off. The rearrangement joins TRBV2 to TRBJ1-2, with TRBD1 matching over 10 bases. V lost 6 bases to trimming and J lost 5 bases; unmatched junction nucleotides: 3. This CDR3 is built from 13 residues. From germline, CDR1 is SNHLY and CDR2 FYNNEI. The CDR3: CASRGDRGYGYTF. As DNA, the CDR3 is TGTGCCAGCAGGGGGGACAGGGGATATGGCTACACCTTC. Based on the CDR3 plus reference TRBV2 and TRBJ1-2, the full variable domain is EPEVTQTPSHQVTQMGQEVILRCVPISNHLYFYWYRQILGQKVEFLVSFYNNEISEKSEIFDDQFSVERPDGSNFTLKIRSTKLEDSAMYFCASRGDRGYGYTFGSGTRLTVV.

This clonotype appeared many times. The V gene is TRBV13, the J gene TRBJ2-3; TRBD1 aligns across 7 bases. Germline loops: CDR1 PRHDT, CDR2 FYEKMQ (reference sequence). The CDR3 has 16 residues. V gave up 1 base and J gave up 2 bases; unmatched junction bases: 6. The CDR3 is CASSLVSGQDTDTQYF. Written as DNA, the CDR3 is TGTGCCAGCAGCTTAGTCTCCGGACAGGACACAGATACGCAGTATTTT.

This clonotype appeared many times. The chain carries TRBV18 and TRBJ1-1; TRBD1 agrees at 8 bases. Germline V lookup: CDR1 KGHSH, CDR2 LQKENI. The CDR3 contains 15 residues. V gave up 3 bases and J gave up 1 base; unmatched junction bases: 4. CDR3 loop: CASSPTGVKNTEAFF. CDR3 DNA: TGTGCCAGCTCACCGACAGGGGTCAAGAACACTGAAGCTTTCTTT.

The sample holds many counts of this clonotype. The chain carries TRBV7-6 and TRBJ2-3, with 11 bases identical to TRBD2. The CDR3 has 20 amino acids. CDR1 is SGHVS and CDR2 is FNYEAQ in the germline V gene. J gave up 1 base and V 1 base, and 13 bases lay outside the gene matches. As DNA, the CDR3 is TGTGCCAGCAGCTTAGAGGAGTCTAGCGGGGGGTTTCTCGGCACAGATACGCAGTATTTT. Its protein is CASSLEESSGGFLGTDTQYF.